One sample yielded the 8 T cell receptor beta chains listed below, sequenced in a study of blood T cell repertoires in COVID-19. Profiled with immunoSEQ multiplex PCR; TCRdb holds only in-frame clones, not every one. Among 88,000 or so clones listed, about four fifths were seen once. The sequencing input was peripheral blood. The source is an elderly man with acute or convalescent COVID-19.

The rearrangement links TRBV18 to TRBJ1-1; D call uncertain. Trimming removed 6 bases at V and 1 base at J, with 9 bases between. The CDR3 has 13 residues. Germline loops: CDR1 KGHSH, CDR2 LQKENI. This chain's CDR3 is CASSRGANTEAFF. In nucleotides, the CDR3 is TGTGCCAGCTCGAGAGGAGCGAACACTGAAGCTTTCTTT.

This clone is a singleton in its sample. The chain couples TRBV5-1 to TRBJ2-1; 10 bases agree with TRBD1. The CDR3 sequence is 16 residues long. V shed 5 bases and J 0 bases; nucleotides not matched to a gene: 5. Germline V gene lookup returns CDR1 SGHRS and CDR2 YFSETQ. CDR3 coding DNA: TGCGCCAGCAGTGATGGGACAGGGGTCTCCTACAATGAGCAGTTCTTC. Translated: CASSDGTGVSYNEQFF.

This clone has just one count. The V call is TRBV10-3, the J call TRBJ1-2; D is perhaps TRBD1 (5 bases). The CDR3 has 14 amino acids. The V end was cut by 0 bases, the J end by 2 bases, with 7 bases between. Germline assignment: CDR1 ENHRY and CDR2 SYGVKD. In nucleotides, the CDR3 is TGTGCCATCAGTGAGTCAAGGGGCAACTATGGCTACACCTTC. Translated: CAISESRGNYGYTF.

This chain connects TRBV7-3 to TRBJ1-5; no definite D call. Per the germline V gene, CDR1 is SGHTA and CDR2 is FQGTGA. CDR3 length equals 15 residues. Trimming took 0 bases from V and 7 from J, leaving 13 bases between them. In nucleotides, the CDR3 is TGTGCCAGCAGCTTAACGGGAGGGTTGGGGCAGCCCCAGCATTTT. It yields the protein CASSLTGGLGQPQHF.

The rearrangement joins TRBV3-1 (or the pseudogene TRBV3-2) to TRBJ1-5, with TRBD1 identical over 8 bases. Trimming cost V 1 base and J 7 bases; bases outside gene matches: 9. Per the germline V gene, CDR1 is LGHDT and CDR2 is YNNKEL (reference sequence). The CDR3 loop spans 16 amino acids. The CDR3: CASSQGDDRGGQPQHF. CDR3 sequence (DNA): TGTGCCAGCAGCCAAGGGGACGACAGGGGAGGACAGCCCCAGCATTTT.

The CDR3 sequence is CASSFGRQSSGNTIYF. The CDR3 DNA follows: TGTGCCAGCAGCTTCGGACGACAGAGCTCTGGAAACACCATATATTTT. This chain connects TRBV11-1 to TRBJ1-3; a weak D match, TRBD1 (5 bases). V was trimmed by 3 bases and J by 0 bases, leaving 12 bases between them. The germline V gene has CDR1 SGHAT and CDR2 FQDESV (reference sequence). The CDR3 has 16 residues.

Only one count was recorded for this clone. This chain links TRBV10-2 with TRBJ1-2; no reliable D call. Germline values: CDR1 WSHSY, CDR2 SAAADI. Trimming cost V 2 bases and J 8 bases, with 12 bases left between them. This CDR3 has 13 amino acids. DNA of the CDR3: TGCGCCAGCAGTGAGGACACCCGGGGAGGCTACACCTTC. This sequence encodes CASSEDTRGGYTF.

This chain connects TRBV5-1 to TRBJ1-3, with 8 bases matching TRBD1. The CDR3 length is 19 residues. From germline, CDR1 is SGHRS and CDR2 YFSETQ. With V trimmed by 1 base and J by 0 bases, 12 bases remained unmatched. CDR3 protein: CASSLYLQGAGDSGNTIYF. CDR3 in DNA: TGCGCCAGCAGCTTGTACCTTCAGGGGGCCGGGGACTCTGGAAACACCATATATTTT.